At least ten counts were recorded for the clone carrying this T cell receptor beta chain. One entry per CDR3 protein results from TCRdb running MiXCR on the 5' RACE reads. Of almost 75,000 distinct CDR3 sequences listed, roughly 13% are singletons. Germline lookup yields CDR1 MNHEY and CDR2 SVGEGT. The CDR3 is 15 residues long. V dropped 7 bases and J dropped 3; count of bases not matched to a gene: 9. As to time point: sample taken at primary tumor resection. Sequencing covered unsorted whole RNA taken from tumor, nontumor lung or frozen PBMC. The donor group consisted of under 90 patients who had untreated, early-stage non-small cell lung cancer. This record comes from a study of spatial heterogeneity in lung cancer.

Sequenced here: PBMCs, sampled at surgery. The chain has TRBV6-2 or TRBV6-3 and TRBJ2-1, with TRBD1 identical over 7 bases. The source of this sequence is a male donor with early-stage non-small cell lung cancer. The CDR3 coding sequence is TGTGCCAGCACCTCGATCCGGGACAGCTACAATGAGCAGTTCTTC. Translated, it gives CASTSIRDSYNEQFF.